Listed here are 17 T cell receptor beta chains from one sample, sequenced in a study of T cell responses to AZD1222 COVID-19 vaccine. The assay was immunoSEQ multiplex PCR, and TCRdb's table has in-frame clones only and misses some. The sample shows around 94,000 clones, about 88% of them seen only once. Sequenced material: peripheral blood, taken on day 0 of AZD1222 vaccination. Receptors were obtained from an adult in good health.

This chain uses TRBV28 with TRBJ2-7; D might be TRBD1 or TRBD2, each matching 6 bases. Trimming pared 4 bases from V and 5 bases from J, leaving 15 bases between. The CDR3 length is 14 residues. Germline CDR1 MDHEN, CDR2 SYDVKM. The CDR3 region is CASSSQGRDHEQYF. In DNA form, the CDR3 reads TGTGCCAGCAGTTCCCAGGGGCGGGACCACGAGCAGTACTTC.

This chain links TRBV9 with TRBJ1-6, with D possibly matching TRBD1 (6 bases). V dropped 4 bases and J dropped 2 bases, with 13 bases sitting between them. The CDR3 runs to 16 residues. Germline CDR1 reads SGDLS; CDR2 reads YYNGEE. This CDR3 reads CASSLLGGAYNSPLHF. The CDR3 region has the DNA TGTGCCAGCAGCCTCCTAGGGGGAGCCTATAATTCACCCCTCCACTTT.

The gene calls are TRBV24-1 and TRBJ2-2, with D perhaps matching TRBD2 (6 bases). The germline V and J ends were trimmed by 5 bases and 6 bases, with 21 bases remaining between them. Germline CDR1 is KGHDR and CDR2 is SFDVKD. The CDR3 runs to 17 residues. The CDR3 region has the DNA TGTGCCACCAGTGCCCTCGGAGGGACGGCCAGCGCCGGGGAGCTGTTTTTT. It yields the protein CATSALGGTASAGELFF.

The chain recombines TRBV2 with TRBJ1-1; D remains ambiguous. There are 14 residues in the CDR3. Per germline, CDR1 SNHLY and CDR2 FYNNEI. Deletions cut 3 bases from V and 1 base from J, with 9 bases between. The CDR3 is CASSEFLENTEAFF. The CDR3 DNA sequence: TGTGCCAGCAGTGAGTTTCTAGAGAACACTGAAGCTTTCTTT.

The CDR3 region is CASSRGGSSSGNTIYF. In DNA, the CDR3 is TGCGCCAGCAGCAGGGGCGGCAGTTCCTCTGGAAACACCATATATTTT. The chain couples TRBV4-1 to TRBJ1-3, with a weak D call TRBD1 (5 bases). CDR3 length equals 16 residues. V was shortened by 5 bases and J by 0 bases, with 14 bases between the two germline ends. CDR1 and CDR2 (germline): MGHRA, YSYEKL.

The V call is TRBV14, the J call TRBJ2-1; TRBD1 matches at 10 bases. There are 17 residues in the CDR3. CDR1 and CDR2 (germline): SGHDN, FVKESK. J lost 4 bases, V lost 5 bases, and 11 bases had no gene match. In DNA form, the CDR3 reads TGTGCCAGCAGCGGTTGGGGACAGGGGCCCACTTACAATGAGCAGTTCTTC. This translates into CASSGWGQGPTYNEQFF.

This clone was seen just once. The J gene is TRBJ1-1, the V gene TRBV4-3, with D possibly being TRBD1 (6 bases). Trimming pared 4 bases from V and 5 bases from J, leaving 17 bases between. Germline V lookup: CDR1 LGHNA, CDR2 YSLEER. This CDR3 comprises 15 residues. The CDR3 DNA sequence: TGCGCCAGCAGCCCTGACAGGTTGCCATATACTGAAGCTTTCTTT. Protein product: CASSPDRLPYTEAFF.

The J gene is TRBJ2-3, the V gene TRBV19; the match to TRBD2 covers 14 bases. The CDR3 totals 16 residues. V was clipped by 3 bases and J by 9 bases; unmatched bases: 8. Germline CDR1 reads LNHDA; CDR2 reads SQIVND (reference sequence). CDR3 nucleotides: TGTGCCAGTAGTATCCCCAGACTAGCGGGAGGGCTAACGCAGTATTTT. Amino acid sequence: CASSIPRLAGGLTQYF.

This chain joins TRBV4-3 and TRBJ2-5; D may be TRBD1 (5 bases). Between the trimmed V and J ends, which lost 4 bases and 5 bases, there was a span of 17 bases. The CDR3 is 15 residues long. CDR1 LGHNA and CDR2 YSLEER come from the germline V gene. CDR3 coding DNA: TGCGCCAGCAGCCCCGGTGGGGTCAGGGTGGAGACCCAGTACTTC. Translation: CASSPGGVRVETQYF.

This chain uses TRBV27 with TRBJ2-6; 8 bases agree with TRBD2. The CDR3 consists of 17 residues. V was pared by 6 bases and J by 2 bases, with 9 bases of the junction left unmatched. The germline CDR1 and CDR2 sequences are MNHEY and SMNVEV (reference sequence). This CDR3 is CASRPHLAGTGANVLTF. CDR3 sequence (DNA): TGTGCCAGCAGACCCCACTTAGCGGGAACTGGGGCCAACGTCCTGACTTTC.

CDR3 nucleotide sequence: TGCGCCAGCAGCTTGACAGCGTTTCCCCCTGGGGCCAACGTCCTGACTTTC. Translation gives CASSLTAFPPGANVLTF. This chain uses TRBV5-1 with TRBJ2-6; no definite D call. CDR1 and CDR2 (germline): SGHRS, YFSETQ. Trimming removed 1 base at V and 2 bases at J, with 13 bases between. This CDR3 spans 17 amino acids.

This clone has only one observation. The J gene is TRBJ1-5, the V gene TRBV11-3; maybe TRBD1 (6 bases). CDR3 length: 15 residues. Germline lookup yields CDR1 SGHNT and CDR2 YENEEA. The V end lost 4 bases, the J end lost 3 bases, and 13 bases lay between the germline ends. The CDR3 here is CASSCRDTHNQPQHF. CDR3 coding DNA: TGTGCCAGCAGCTGCCGGGACACTCACAATCAGCCCCAGCATTTT.

This rearrangement joins TRBV6-5 to TRBJ2-5; a possible D gene is TRBD1 (5 bases). This CDR3 spans 14 amino acids. Germline V gives CDR1 MNHEY, CDR2 SVGAGI. Trimming stripped 5 bases from V and 5 bases from J, with 15 bases between. The CDR3 loop reads CASSPQGPGETQYF. The CDR3 DNA is TGTGCCAGCAGTCCTCAGGGCCCAGGGGAGACCCAGTACTTC.

CDR3 sequence reads: CASSYSSRDQPQHF. The CDR3 DNA follows: TGTGCCAGCAGTTACTCGTCCCGGGATCAGCCCCAGCATTTT. The chain carries TRBV6-5 and TRBJ1-5; D remains ambiguous. Per germline, CDR1 MNHEY and CDR2 SVGAGI. The germline V and J ends were trimmed by 0 bases and 5 bases, with 8 bases remaining between them. The CDR3 sequence is 14 residues long.

The rearrangement uses TRBV27 and TRBJ2-1, with 8 bases that match TRBD2. The CDR3 length is 18 residues. The V gene's germline CDR1 is MNHEY and CDR2 SMNVEV (reference sequence). V was clipped by 1 base and J by 0 bases; unmatched bases: 8. This CDR3 reads CASSLFSGVGISYNEQFF. The CDR3 region has the DNA TGTGCCAGCAGTTTATTTAGCGGGGTGGGGATCTCCTACAATGAGCAGTTCTTC.

This chain joins TRBV18 and TRBJ1-1, with a weak D call TRBD1 (6 bases). With 0 bases removed from V and 1 base from J, the gap between germline ends came to 6 bases. The germline V gene encodes CDR1 KGHSH and CDR2 LQKENI. The CDR3 has 14 amino acids. The CDR3 loop reads CASSPPTGNTEAFF. The CDR3 nucleotides are TGTGCCAGCTCACCACCGACAGGGAACACTGAAGCTTTCTTT. Full variable domain (outside the CDR3, taken from reference TRBV18 and TRBJ1-1): NAGVMQNPRHLVRRRGQEARLRCSPMKGHSHVYWYRQLPEEGLKFMVYLQKENIIDESGMPKERFSAEFPKEGPSILRIQQVVRGDSAAYFCASSPPTGNTEAFFGQGTRLTVV.

V is TRBV3-1 (or the pseudogene TRBV3-2) and J is TRBJ2-7; D might be TRBD1 (6 bases). CDR3 length equals 15 residues. Germline V gene data show CDR1 as LGHDT and CDR2 as YNNKEL (reference sequence). Trimming took off 6 bases at V and 1 base at J, with 16 bases between the two ends. The CDR3 spells CASSSGTSPSYEQYF. As DNA, the CDR3 is TGTGCCAGCAGTTCCGGGACAAGCCCATCCTACGAGCAGTACTTC.